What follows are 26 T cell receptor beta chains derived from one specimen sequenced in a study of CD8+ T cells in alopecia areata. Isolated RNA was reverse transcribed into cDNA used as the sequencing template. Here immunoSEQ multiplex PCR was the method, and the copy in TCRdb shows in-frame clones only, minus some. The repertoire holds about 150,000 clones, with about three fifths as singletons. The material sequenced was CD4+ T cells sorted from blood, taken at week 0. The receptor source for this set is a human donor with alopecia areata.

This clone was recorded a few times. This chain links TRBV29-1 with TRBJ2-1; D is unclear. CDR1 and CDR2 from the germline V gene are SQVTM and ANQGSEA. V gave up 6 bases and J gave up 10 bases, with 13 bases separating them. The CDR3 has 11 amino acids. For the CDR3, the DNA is TGCAGCGTGACCAAGGATACAGAGCAGTTCTTC. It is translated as CSVTKDTEQFF.

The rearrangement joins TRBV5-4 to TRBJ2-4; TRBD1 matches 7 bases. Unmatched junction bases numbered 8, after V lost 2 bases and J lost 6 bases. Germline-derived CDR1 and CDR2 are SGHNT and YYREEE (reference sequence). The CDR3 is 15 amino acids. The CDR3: CASSLEGGVGNIQYF. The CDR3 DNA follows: TGTGCCAGCAGCTTAGAAGGGGGCGTAGGAAACATTCAGTACTTC.

DNA of the CDR3: TGCAGCGCCACTAGCGGGGTGGGTGAGCAGTTCTTC. This gives the protein CSATSGVGEQFF. V and J are TRBV29-1 and TRBJ2-1; 10 bases align to TRBD2. Trimming cost V 7 bases and J 9 bases; bases outside gene matches: 6. This CDR3 has 12 residues. The V gene's germline CDR1 is SQVTM and CDR2 ANQGSEA.

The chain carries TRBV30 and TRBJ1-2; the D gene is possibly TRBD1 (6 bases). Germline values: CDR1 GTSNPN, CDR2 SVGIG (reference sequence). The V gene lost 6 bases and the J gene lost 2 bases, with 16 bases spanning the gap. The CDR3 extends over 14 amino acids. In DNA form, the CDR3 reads TGTGCCTGCCCCCGCAGACAGGCGAACTATGGCTACACCTTC. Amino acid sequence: CACPRRQANYGYTF.

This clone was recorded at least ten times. This chain's CDR3 is CATGGEETQYF. The CDR3 DNA reads as TGTGCCACAGGAGGGGAAGAGACCCAGTACTTC. This chain links TRBV10-3 with TRBJ2-5; D may be TRBD2 (6 bases). V shed 10 bases and J shed 3 bases, with 9 bases lying between them. Germline V gives CDR1 ENHRY, CDR2 SYGVKD. CDR3 length: 11 amino acids.

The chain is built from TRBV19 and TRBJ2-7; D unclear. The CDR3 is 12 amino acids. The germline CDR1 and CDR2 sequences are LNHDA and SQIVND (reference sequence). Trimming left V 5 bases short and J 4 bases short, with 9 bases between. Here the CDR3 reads CASSQDPYEQYF. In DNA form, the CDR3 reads TGTGCCAGTAGTCAGGATCCTTACGAGCAGTACTTC.

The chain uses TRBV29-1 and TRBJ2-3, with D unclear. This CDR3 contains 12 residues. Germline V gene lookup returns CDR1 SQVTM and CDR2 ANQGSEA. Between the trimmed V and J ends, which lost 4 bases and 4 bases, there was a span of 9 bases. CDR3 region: CSVVRPPDTQYF. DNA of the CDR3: TGCAGCGTTGTTAGGCCACCAGATACGCAGTATTTT.

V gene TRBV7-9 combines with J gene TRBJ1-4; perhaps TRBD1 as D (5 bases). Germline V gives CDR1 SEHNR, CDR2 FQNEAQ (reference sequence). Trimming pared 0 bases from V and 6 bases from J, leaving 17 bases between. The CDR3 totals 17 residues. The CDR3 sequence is CASSLAVNPQGHEKLFF. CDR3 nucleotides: TGTGCCAGCAGCTTAGCAGTCAACCCCCAGGGCCATGAAAAACTGTTTTTT. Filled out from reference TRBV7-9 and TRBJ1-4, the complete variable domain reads DTGVSQNPRHKITKRGQNVTFRCDPISEHNRLYWYRQTLGQGPEFLTYFQNEAQLEKSRLLSDRFSAERPKGSFSTLEIQRTEQGDSAMYLCASSLAVNPQGHEKLFFGSGTQLSVL.

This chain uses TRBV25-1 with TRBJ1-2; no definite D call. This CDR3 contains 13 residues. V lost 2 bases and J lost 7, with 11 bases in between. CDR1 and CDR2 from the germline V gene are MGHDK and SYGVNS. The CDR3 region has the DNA TGTGCCAGCAGTGAAGTAGGAATGGGTGGCTACACCTTC. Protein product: CASSEVGMGGYTF.

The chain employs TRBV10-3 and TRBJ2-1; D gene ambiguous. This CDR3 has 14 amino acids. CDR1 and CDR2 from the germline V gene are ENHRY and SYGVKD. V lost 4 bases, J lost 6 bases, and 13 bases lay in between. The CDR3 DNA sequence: TGTGCCATCAGTGTCGATCTTTCCCTCAATGAGCAGTTCTTC. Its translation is CAISVDLSLNEQFF.

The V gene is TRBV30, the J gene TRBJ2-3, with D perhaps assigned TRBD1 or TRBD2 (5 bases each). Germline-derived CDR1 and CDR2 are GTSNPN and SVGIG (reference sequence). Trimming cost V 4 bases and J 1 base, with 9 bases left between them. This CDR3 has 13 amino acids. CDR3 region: CAWNVGGTDTQYF. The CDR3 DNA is TGTGCCTGGAATGTGGGGGGCACAGATACGCAGTATTTT.

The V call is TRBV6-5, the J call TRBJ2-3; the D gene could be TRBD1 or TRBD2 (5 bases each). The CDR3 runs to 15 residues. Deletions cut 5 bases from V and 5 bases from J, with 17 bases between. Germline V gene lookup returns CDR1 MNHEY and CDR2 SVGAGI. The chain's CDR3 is CASSRGPTGVDTQYF. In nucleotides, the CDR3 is TGTGCCAGCAGTAGGGGACCTACGGGCGTAGATACGCAGTATTTT.

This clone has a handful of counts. The CDR3 DNA is TGCGCCAGCAGCTTGGATGCAGAACGAAGTTCACCCCTCCACTTT. It is translated as CASSLDAERSSPLHF. This chain joins TRBV5-1 and TRBJ1-6; D call uncertain. With 0 bases removed from V and 9 bases from J, the gap between germline ends came to 13 bases. The CDR3 is made up of 15 amino acids. Germline loops: CDR1 SGHRS, CDR2 YFSETQ.

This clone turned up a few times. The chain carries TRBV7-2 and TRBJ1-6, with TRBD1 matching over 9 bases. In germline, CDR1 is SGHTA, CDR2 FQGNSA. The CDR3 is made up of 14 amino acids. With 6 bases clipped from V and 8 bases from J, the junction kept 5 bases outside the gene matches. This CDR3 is CASRTDRGDSPLHF. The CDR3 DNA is TGTGCCAGCAGGACCGACAGGGGGGATTCACCCCTCCACTTT.

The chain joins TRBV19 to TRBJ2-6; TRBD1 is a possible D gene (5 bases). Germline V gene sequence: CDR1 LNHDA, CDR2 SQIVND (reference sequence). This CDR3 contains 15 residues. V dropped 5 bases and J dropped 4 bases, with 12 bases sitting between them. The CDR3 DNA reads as TGTGCCAGTAGTTTCAGGGAATCCGGGGCCAACGTCCTGACTTTC. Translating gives CASSFRESGANVLTF.

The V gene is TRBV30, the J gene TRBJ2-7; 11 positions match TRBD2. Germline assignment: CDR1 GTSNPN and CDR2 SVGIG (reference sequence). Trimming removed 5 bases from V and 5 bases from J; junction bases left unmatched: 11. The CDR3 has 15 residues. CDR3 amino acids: CAWVTTSGGWNEQYF. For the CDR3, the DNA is TGTGCCTGGGTGACTACTAGCGGGGGATGGAACGAGCAGTACTTC.

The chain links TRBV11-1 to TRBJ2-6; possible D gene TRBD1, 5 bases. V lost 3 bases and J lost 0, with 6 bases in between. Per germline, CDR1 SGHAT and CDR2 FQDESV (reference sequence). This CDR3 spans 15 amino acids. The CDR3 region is CASSLTDSGANVLTF. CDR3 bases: TGTGCCAGCAGCTTGACAGACTCTGGGGCCAACGTCCTGACTTTC. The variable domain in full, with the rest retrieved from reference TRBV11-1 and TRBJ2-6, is EAEVAQSPRYKITEKSQAVAFWCDPISGHATLYWYRQILGQGPELLVQFQDESVVDDSQLPKDRFSAERLKGVDSTLKIQPAELGDSAMYLCASSLTDSGANVLTFGAGSRLTVL.

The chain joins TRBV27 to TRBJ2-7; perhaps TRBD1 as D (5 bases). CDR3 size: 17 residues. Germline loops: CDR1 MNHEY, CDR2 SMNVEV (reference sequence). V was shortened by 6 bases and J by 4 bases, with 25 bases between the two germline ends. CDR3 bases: TGTGCCAGCAGCCCAGGGTTATCGAGAACCCACGTGTACGAGCAGTACTTC. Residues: CASSPGLSRTHVYEQYF.

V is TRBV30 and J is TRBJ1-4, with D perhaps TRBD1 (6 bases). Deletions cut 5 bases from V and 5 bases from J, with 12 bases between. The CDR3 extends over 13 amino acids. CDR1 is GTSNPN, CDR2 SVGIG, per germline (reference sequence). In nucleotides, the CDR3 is TGTGCCTGGTGCAGGGGTTCAAATGAAAAACTGTTTTTT. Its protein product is CAWCRGSNEKLFF.

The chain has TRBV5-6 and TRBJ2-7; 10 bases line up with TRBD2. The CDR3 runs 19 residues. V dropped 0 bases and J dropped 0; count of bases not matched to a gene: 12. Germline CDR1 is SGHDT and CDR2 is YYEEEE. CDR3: CASSLVLAGARSSSYEQYF. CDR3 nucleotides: TGTGCCAGCAGCTTGGTTCTAGCGGGGGCGCGAAGTAGCTCCTACGAGCAGTACTTC.

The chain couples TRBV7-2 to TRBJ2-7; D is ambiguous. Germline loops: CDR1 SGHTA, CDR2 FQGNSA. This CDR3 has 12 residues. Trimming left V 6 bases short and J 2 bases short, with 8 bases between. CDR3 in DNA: TGTGCCAGCAGTCCGACCGCCTACGAGCAGTACTTC. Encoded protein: CASSPTAYEQYF.

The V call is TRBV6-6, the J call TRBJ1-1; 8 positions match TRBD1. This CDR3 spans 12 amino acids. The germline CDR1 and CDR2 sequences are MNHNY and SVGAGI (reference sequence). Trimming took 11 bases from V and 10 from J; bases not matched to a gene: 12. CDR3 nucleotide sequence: TGTGCCGTCCACCGAGACAGGGGACGAGCTTTCTTT. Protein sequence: CAVHRDRGRAFF.

The CDR3 coding sequence is TGTGCCAGCAGTATGCCGGGACAGGGGAAATATGGCTACACCTTC. Protein product: CASSMPGQGKYGYTF. V is TRBV6-6 and J is TRBJ1-2, with TRBD1 matching 10 bases. The CDR3 is made up of 15 amino acids. The V segment lost 5 bases and the J segment 5 bases; nucleotides outside the gene matches: 8. From germline, CDR1 is MNHNY and CDR2 SVGAGI (reference sequence).

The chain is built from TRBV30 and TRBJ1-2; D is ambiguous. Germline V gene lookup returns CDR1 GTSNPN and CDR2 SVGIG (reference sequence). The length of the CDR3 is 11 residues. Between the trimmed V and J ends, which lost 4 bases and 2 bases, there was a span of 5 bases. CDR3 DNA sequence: TGTGCCTGGACGGTGAACTATGGCTACACCTTC. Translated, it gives CAWTVNYGYTF. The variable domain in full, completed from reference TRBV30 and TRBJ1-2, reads SQTIHQWPATLVQPVGSPLSLECTVEGTSNPNLYWYRQAAGRGLQLLFYSVGIGQISSEVPQNLSASRPQDRQFILSSKKLLLSDSGFYLCAWTVNYGYTFGSGTRLTVV.

CDR3 loop: CASGQGTSLTGELFF. In DNA, the CDR3 is TGTGCCAGCGGACAAGGGACTAGTTTAACCGGGGAGCTGTTTTTT. This chain uses TRBV2 with TRBJ2-2, with TRBD2 matching 8 bases. The CDR3 consists of 15 residues. V was clipped by 8 bases and J by 5 bases; unmatched bases: 10. The germline V gene has CDR1 SNHLY and CDR2 FYNNEI.

The CDR3 sequence is CSVEDLEDRGGSYEQYF. The DNA for the CDR3 is TGCAGCGTTGAAGATCTAGAGGACAGGGGGGGTTCCTACGAGCAGTACTTC. J is TRBJ2-7 and V is TRBV29-1; 10 bases fit TRBD1. This CDR3 is 17 amino acids long. Germline trimming cut 0 bases from V and 1 base from J; bases unmatched to any gene: 9. Germline V gene lookup returns CDR1 SQVTM and CDR2 ANQGSEA.